This is a list of T cell receptor beta chains from one sample in a study of siplizumab effects on memory and regulatory T cells. The repertoire was sequenced with immunoSEQ multiplex PCR; TCRdb's copy has only in-frame clones and lacks some. The sample records 100,000 or so clones, roughly 94% being singletons. Sequencing was performed on Tregs sorted from blood. The receptors shown here come from a human donor in good health. Each CDR3 is given with its conserved first and last residue.

v_call	j_call	cdr3_aa
TRBV7-2	TRBJ1-1	CASRRGNTEAFF
TRBV29-1	TRBJ2-7	CSVAFEEFSVDYSGEQYF
TRBV6-1	TRBJ1-4	CASSEWGEGREKLFF
TRBV7-6	TRBJ2-3	CASSLTSGSIADTQYF
TRBV7-3	TRBJ2-5	CASSKGPPQETQYF
TRBV20-1	TRBJ2-7	CSASDRTMQYF
TRBV5-1	TRBJ1-1	CASSLATRGGRTEAFF
TRBV6-6	TRBJ2-1	CASSYVPERGNEQFF
TRBV5-4	TRBJ2-1	CASSGSGARGNEQFF
TRBV18	TRBJ2-3	CASSPQSGRASDTQYF
TRBV5-5	TRBJ1-4	CASSSPMWGGWEKLFF
TRBV5-1	TRBJ2-2	CASSSPTGTGELFF
TRBV7-6	TRBJ2-3	CASRSTSGRSKGTDTQYF
TRBV18	TRBJ2-7	CASSPPGARDRGYEQYF
TRBV12-2	TRBJ2-1	CASRIVTIPVTRVPILYNEQFF
TRBV11-2	TRBJ2-7	CASSLDLNGGTLAPYYEQYF
TRBV5-4	TRBJ1-1	CASSQTGGDTEAFF
TRBV6-5	TRBJ1-4	CASSYRYTGRNEKLFF
TRBV11-2	TRBJ2-1	CASSRLSGLADNEQFF
TRBV27	TRBJ2-5	CASSLFLTSGILETQYF
TRBV10-2	TRBJ2-7	CASSLLTGPSYEQYF
TRBV27	TRBJ2-3	CASSLPPRVSGTGTDTQYF
TRBV7-9	TRBJ1-1	CASSLSPQSGAFF
TRBV11-2	TRBJ2-7	CASSLFLRGGGREQYF
TRBV6-1	TRBJ1-1	CASRSNTGTEAFF
TRBV30	TRBJ2-7	CAWSVRGRVYEQYF
TRBV15	TRBJ2-7	CATSRASEQYF
TRBV7-9	TRBJ1-3	CASSLALWLVSQRGNTIYF
TRBV6-5	TRBJ2-1	CASRPSGDNEQFF
TRBV28	TRBJ2-7	CATNYRGYEQYF
TRBV18	TRBJ2-1	CASSLRGSPPFF
TRBV9	TRBJ2-3	CASSVRRERGQDTQYF
TRBV1	TRBJ1-5	CTSSHPGGADQPQHF
TRBV15	TRBJ2-1	CATSRRQGEDEQFF
TRBV11-3	TRBJ2-1	CASSSHLAASYNEQFF
TRBV5-4	TRBJ2-2	CASSLGLAGTGELFF